The following is a T cell receptor beta chain sequence with its context. TCRdb's table, derived via immunoSEQ multiplex PCR, lists solely in-frame clones and lacks some. The table records tens of thousands of clones, about 80% of them present only once. The sample belongs to a study of blood T cell repertoires in COVID-19. Germline V gives CDR1 MDHEN, CDR2 SYDVKM. CDR3 size: 12 residues. V was pared by 11 bases and J by 5 bases, with 15 bases between. V is TRBV28 and J is TRBJ1-2; D perhaps matches TRBD1 (6 bases). The sequencing sample was made of peripheral blood. This receptor was taken from a man between 60 and 75 years old with acute or convalescent COVID-19. The CDR3 DNA follows: TGTGCCTACCGCCGGGACAAGTATGGCTACACCTTC. It is translated as CAYRRDKYGYTF.